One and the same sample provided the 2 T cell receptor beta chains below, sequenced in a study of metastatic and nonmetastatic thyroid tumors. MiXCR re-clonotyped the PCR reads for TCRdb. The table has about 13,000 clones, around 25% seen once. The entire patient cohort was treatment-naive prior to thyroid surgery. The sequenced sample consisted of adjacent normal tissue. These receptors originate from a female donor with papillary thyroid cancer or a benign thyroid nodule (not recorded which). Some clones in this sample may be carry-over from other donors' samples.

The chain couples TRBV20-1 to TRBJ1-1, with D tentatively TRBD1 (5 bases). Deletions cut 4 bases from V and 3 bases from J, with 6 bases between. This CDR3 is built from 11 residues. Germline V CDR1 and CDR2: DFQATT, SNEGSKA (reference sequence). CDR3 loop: CSAKGDTEAFF. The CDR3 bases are TGCAGTGCTAAAGGGGACACTGAAGCTTTCTTT.

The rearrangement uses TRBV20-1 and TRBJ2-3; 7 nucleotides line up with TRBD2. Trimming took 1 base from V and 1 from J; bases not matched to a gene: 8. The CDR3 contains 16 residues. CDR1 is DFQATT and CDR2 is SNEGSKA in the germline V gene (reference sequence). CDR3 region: CSARVEGREGTDTQYF. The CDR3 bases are TGCAGTGCTAGAGTTGAAGGGAGGGAGGGCACAGATACGCAGTATTTT.